Below, 20 T cell receptor beta chains from the same sample are listed, as sequenced in a study of blood T cell repertoires in COVID-19. Sequenced by immunoSEQ multiplex PCR; TCRdb stores in-frame clones only, minus some. The table includes under 150,000 clones, roughly 86% detected once. The source material was peripheral blood. The receptors stem from a human donor in a cohort sampled during active COVID-19.

The chain joins TRBV29-1 to TRBJ2-3; TRBD1 might be the D (5 bases). The CDR3 runs 12 residues. Germline CDR1 SQVTM, CDR2 ANQGSEA. Trimming took off 6 bases at V and 0 bases at J, with 7 bases between the two ends. The CDR3 region has the DNA TGCAGCGTGGACACCAGCACAGATACGCAGTATTTT. It specifies CSVDTSTDTQYF.

V gene TRBV5-1 combines with J gene TRBJ2-3, with D tentatively TRBD2 (6 bases). Between the trimmed V and J ends, which lost 3 bases and 2 bases, there was a span of 16 bases. Per germline, CDR1 SGHRS and CDR2 YFSETQ. This CDR3 contains 16 residues. The CDR3 loop is CASSSRGGKTTDTQYF. As DNA, the CDR3 is TGCGCCAGCAGCTCGCGAGGCGGGAAGACCACAGATACGCAGTATTTT. Combining the CDR3 with reference TRBV5-1 and TRBJ2-3 gives the whole variable domain KAGVTQTPRYLIKTRGQQVTLSCSPISGHRSVSWYQQTPGQGLQFLFEYFSETQRNKGNFPGRFSGRQFSNSRSEMNVSTLELGDSALYLCASSSRGGKTTDTQYFGPGTRLTVL.

The chain joins TRBV27 to TRBJ2-3, with 10 positions matching TRBD2. Germline trimming cut 8 bases from V and 0 bases from J; bases unmatched to any gene: 11. CDR3 size: 17 residues. Germline V CDR1 and CDR2: MNHEY, SMNVEV (reference sequence). CDR3 bases: TGTGCCAGCCCGGGAATAGCGGGGGGTTCTAGCACAGATACGCAGTATTTT. Its translation is CASPGIAGGSSTDTQYF.

V gene TRBV30 combines with J gene TRBJ2-3, with 9 bases identical to TRBD2. Germline-derived CDR1 and CDR2 are GTSNPN and SVGIG (reference sequence). The CDR3 has 16 residues. Losses at the gene ends were 1 base for V and 0 bases for J; bases not matched to a gene: 5. As DNA, the CDR3 is TGTGCCTGGAGTGCAGGACTAGCGACTAGCACAGATACGCAGTATTTT. Translating it yields CAWSAGLATSTDTQYF.

This clone was found once. The V gene is TRBV7-3, the J gene TRBJ2-2, with 7 bases that match TRBD2. The CDR3 is made up of 16 amino acids. CDR1 SGHTA and CDR2 FQGTGA come from the germline V gene. Trimming took 2 bases from V and 8 from J; bases not matched to a gene: 11. The CDR3 region is CASSLAAGRALGELFF. DNA of the CDR3: TGTGCCAGCAGCTTAGCGGCTGGGAGGGCCCTAGGGGAGCTGTTTTTT.

J is TRBJ1-3 and V is TRBV18, with 7 bases lining up with TRBD1. The CDR3 extends over 16 amino acids. The germline gives CDR1 KGHSH, CDR2 LQKENI. V was pared by 0 bases and J by 3 bases, with 5 bases of the junction left unmatched. CDR3 protein: CASSPPTGLFGNTIYF. The CDR3 DNA sequence: TGTGCCAGCTCACCACCGACAGGGCTTTTTGGAAACACCATATATTTT.

The rearrangement joins TRBV5-4 to TRBJ1-2; TRBD1 matches at 9 bases. V lost 4 bases to trimming and J lost 7 bases; unmatched junction nucleotides: 5. The length of the CDR3 is 13 residues. Per the germline V gene, CDR1 is SGHNT and CDR2 is YYREEE (reference sequence). The CDR3 sequence is CASSAGTGLGYTF. The CDR3 nucleotides are TGTGCCAGCAGCGCCGGGACAGGGCTTGGCTACACCTTC.

V and J are TRBV5-1 and TRBJ2-7; 12 bases match TRBD1. Germline V lookup: CDR1 SGHRS, CDR2 YFSETQ. V gave up 1 base and J gave up 7 bases; unmatched junction bases: 6. The CDR3 runs to 15 residues. The CDR3 is CASSLPGTGGDEQYF. CDR3 in DNA: TGCGCCAGCAGCTTGCCGGGGACAGGGGGCGATGAGCAGTACTTC.

The chain couples TRBV7-3 to TRBJ2-4; TRBD1 aligns across 7 bases. CDR1 SGHTA and CDR2 FQGTGA come from the germline V gene. V was clipped by 5 bases and J by 0 bases; unmatched bases: 10. This CDR3 region has 17 residues. The CDR3 bases are TGTGCCAGCAGCCTCGACAGGGCCGCTGTAGCCAAAAACATTCAGTACTTC. Translated: CASSLDRAAVAKNIQYF.

This clone was observed a handful of times. One end of the junction is discordant with germline, which a read error may explain. This sequence joins TRBV7-9 and TRBJ1-2, with TRBD1 identical over 11 bases. Germline V gives CDR1 SEHNR, CDR2 FQNEAQ (reference sequence). The CDR3 length is 11 residues. CDR3 amino acids: CASSPGTGGDF. The CDR3 region has the DNA TGTGCCAGCAGCCCCGGGACAGGGGGGGACTTC. The variable domain in full, with the rest retrieved from reference TRBV7-9 and TRBJ1-2, is DTGVSQNPRHKITKRGQNVTFRCDPISEHNRLYWYRQTLGQGPEFLTYFQNEAQLEKSRLLSDRFSAERPKGSFSTLEIQRTEQGDSAMYLCASSPGTGGDFGSGTRLTVV.

This clone was found a few times. This rearrangement joins TRBV7-2 to TRBJ1-6; D gene unclear. The CDR3 contains 16 residues. Germline CDR1 reads SGHTA; CDR2 reads FQGNSA. Trimming took 1 base from V and 5 from J, leaving 12 bases between them. CDR3 nucleotides: TGTGCCAGCAGCTTAGAGTTTACCATAGATAATTCACCCCTCCACTTT. Protein: CASSLEFTIDNSPLHF.

The gene calls are TRBV15 and TRBJ2-2; D remains unclear. The germline V gene encodes CDR1 LNHNV and CDR2 YYDKDF (reference sequence). V shed 2 bases and J shed 1 base, with 8 bases lying between them. This CDR3 spans 15 amino acids. CDR3 DNA sequence: TGTGCCACCAGCAGAACGCGCGGGAACACCGGGGAGCTGTTTTTT. Translated: CATSRTRGNTGELFF.

This sequence joins TRBV5-6 and TRBJ2-3; 7 nucleotides align to TRBD2. The V gene's germline CDR1 is SGHDT and CDR2 YYEEEE. Unmatched junction bases numbered 5, after V lost 5 bases and J lost 2 bases. The length of the CDR3 is 14 residues. This CDR3 is CASRKSGTTDTQYF. The CDR3, as DNA: TGTGCCAGCAGAAAAAGCGGGACCACAGATACGCAGTATTTT.

This chain joins TRBV28 and TRBJ1-1; D gene uncertain. Germline V gene lookup returns CDR1 MDHEN and CDR2 SYDVKM. V was clipped by 2 bases and J by 4 bases, with 2 bases between them. The CDR3 length is 11 residues. The CDR3 protein is CASSLRTEAFF. In nucleotides, the CDR3 is TGTGCCAGCAGTTTACGCACTGAAGCTTTCTTT.

The chain carries TRBV28 and TRBJ1-6, with 8 nucleotides matching TRBD1. Germline trimming cut 0 bases from V and 10 bases from J; bases unmatched to any gene: 8. Germline loops: CDR1 MDHEN, CDR2 SYDVKM. The CDR3 extends over 16 amino acids. The DNA for the CDR3 is TGTGCCAGCAGTTTATGGGGGACAGGTAATGGATCACCCCTCCACTTT. Translation gives CASSLWGTGNGSPLHF.

This chain links TRBV10-3 with TRBJ2-7; D is unresolved. Trimming took 3 bases from V and 5 from J, leaving 11 bases between them. Germline lookup yields CDR1 ENHRY and CDR2 SYGVKD. This CDR3 has 13 residues. CDR3 nucleotide sequence: TGTGCCATCAGTGAACCTAATACAGACGAGCAGTACTTC. Residues: CAISEPNTDEQYF.

This clone was seen once. The chain combines TRBV6-6 with TRBJ1-6, with 7 bases fitting TRBD1. The CDR3 length is 14 residues. With V trimmed by 8 bases and J by 6 bases, 7 bases remained unmatched. In germline, CDR1 is MNHNY, CDR2 SVGAGI (reference sequence). The CDR3 region has the DNA TGTGCCAGCGTGCCAGGGGGGAGTAATTCACCCCTCCACTTT. This codes for CASVPGGSNSPLHF.

This chain connects TRBV27 to TRBJ2-7, with D perhaps matching TRBD2 (7 bases). V lost 2 bases and J 5 bases, leaving 19 bases between the germline ends. Per the germline V gene, CDR1 is MNHEY and CDR2 is SMNVEV (reference sequence). The CDR3 spans 16 residues. The CDR3 loop is CASSLVGGGPEHEQYF. The CDR3 coding sequence is TGTGCCAGCAGTTTAGTTGGGGGGGGGCCGGAGCACGAGCAGTACTTC.

This chain links TRBV7-8 with TRBJ1-3; D is undetermined. The CDR3 has 15 residues. The V end was cut by 3 bases, the J end by 3 bases, with 12 bases between. Looked up from germline, CDR1 is SGHVS and CDR2 is FQNEAQ. The CDR3 loop reads CASSFSRGVGNTIYF. The DNA of the CDR3 is TGTGCCAGCAGCTTTAGTCGGGGAGTTGGAAACACCATATATTTT.

The rearrangement uses TRBV19 and TRBJ2-5; TRBD2 matches 12 bases. Losses at the gene ends were 1 base for V and 5 bases for J; bases not matched to a gene: 5. The germline V gene has CDR1 LNHDA and CDR2 SQIVND (reference sequence). The CDR3 covers 16 residues. CDR3 in amino acids: CASSIGLAGVGETQYF. The DNA of the CDR3 is TGTGCCAGTAGTATAGGACTAGCGGGAGTAGGTGAGACCCAGTACTTC.